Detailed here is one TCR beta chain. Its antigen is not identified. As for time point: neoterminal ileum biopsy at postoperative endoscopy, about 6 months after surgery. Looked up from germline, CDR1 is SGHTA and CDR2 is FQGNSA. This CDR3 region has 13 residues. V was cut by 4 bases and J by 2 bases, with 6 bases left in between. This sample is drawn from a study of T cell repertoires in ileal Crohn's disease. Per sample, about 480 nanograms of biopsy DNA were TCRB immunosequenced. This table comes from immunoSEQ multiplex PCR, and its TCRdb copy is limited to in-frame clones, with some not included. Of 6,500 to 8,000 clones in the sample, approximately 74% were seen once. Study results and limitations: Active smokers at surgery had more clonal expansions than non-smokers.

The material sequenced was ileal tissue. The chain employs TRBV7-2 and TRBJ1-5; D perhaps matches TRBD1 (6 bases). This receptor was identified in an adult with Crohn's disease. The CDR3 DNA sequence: TGTGCCAGCAGCTACAGGGGCAATCAGCCCCAGCATTTT. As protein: CASSYRGNQPQHF.